This T cell receptor beta chain was retrieved from a study of CD8+ T cells in alopecia areata. Looking at the study overall: Tofacitinib was taken orally by treated patients, and the dose was 5 to 10 mg twice daily. Study findings and constraints: Higher clonality was seen in lesional scalp than in normal scalp, especially in alopecia totalis/universalis. Many expanded lesional clones persisted in scalp and blood during tofacitinib treatment.

Extraction and reverse transcription of RNA yielded cDNA as the sequencing template. The method was immunoSEQ multiplex PCR; TCRdb's version includes in-frame clones alone and lacks a portion of them. In the table there are a few hundred thousand clones, more than 30% of which are singletons. Treatment of the sample: oral pan-JAK inhibitor, 5-10 mg twice daily. About this clone: Antigen unknown.

Trimming took 4 bases from V and 4 from J; bases not matched to a gene: 5. CDR1 is MGHRA and CDR2 is YSYEKL in the germline V gene. This CDR3 has 17 residues. Sequencing used CD4+ T cells sorted from blood, obtained at roughly week 30, from a patient treated with tofacitinib. This clonotype was sampled from a human donor with alopecia areata. This chain connects TRBV4-1 to TRBJ2-2, with TRBD2 matching 14 bases. The CDR3 bases are TGCGCCAGCAGCCGGGGACTAGCGGGAGTCGGCACCGGGGAGCTGTTTTTT. The encoded protein is CASSRGLAGVGTGELFF.